Each of the 32 T cell receptor beta chains below was sequenced from the same sample in a study of blood T cells in healthy people across ages. Primers used in a second PCR of roughly 7 to 12 cycles were a sample-barcoded 5' primer and a J-beta primer mix. TCRdb recomputed calls from the 5' RACE reads with MiXCR, one row per CDR3 protein. The sample consists of 900,000 to 950,000 distinct CDR3 sequences, around 29% of them appearing once. The same specimen was also included in a second study, on T cells of mothers and their children.

Specimen: blood. These receptors were obtained from a woman aged 35 to 49 in good health.

This clonotype came up a few times. V gene TRBV9 combines with J gene TRBJ1-1; D is undetermined. V lost 3 bases to trimming and J lost 4 bases, with 16 bases between them. The length of the CDR3 is 15 residues. Looked up from germline, CDR1 is SGDLS and CDR2 is YYNGEE. In DNA form, the CDR3 reads TGTGCCAGCAGCGGAGTTGGGAGGCGAGTCACTGAAGCTTTCTTT. Translation: CASSGVGRRVTEAFF.

The rearrangement links TRBV12-5 to TRBJ2-1; D remains ambiguous. Germline V gene sequence: CDR1 LGHNT, CDR2 FRNRAP. CDR3 size: 12 residues. Trimming left V 2 bases short and J 12 bases short, with 11 bases between. The CDR3 loop reads CASGLTKSGQFF. CDR3 in DNA: TGTGCTAGTGGTTTGACTAAGAGTGGGCAGTTCTTC.

This clonotype was observed many times. The chain carries TRBV29-1 and TRBJ2-3; D is ambiguous. Germline CDR1 and CDR2: SQVTM and ANQGSEA. V lost 2 bases, J lost 0 bases, and 6 bases lay in between. The CDR3 is made up of 13 amino acids. This CDR3 reads CSVEHPSTDTQYF. The CDR3 DNA follows: TGCAGCGTTGAACACCCCAGCACAGATACGCAGTATTTT.

This clonotype was seen a handful of times. The chain couples TRBV24-1 to TRBJ1-5, with a possible D match to TRBD1 (6 bases). Deletions cut 9 bases from V and 7 bases from J, with 15 bases between. Germline V gene sequence: CDR1 KGHDR, CDR2 SFDVKD. The CDR3 contains 13 residues. Written as DNA, the CDR3 is TGTGCCACCGGCGAGGGGGGAGGGCAGCCCCAGCATTTT. Its protein product is CATGEGGGQPQHF.

There are a few counts of this clonotype. The CDR3 region has the DNA TGCGCCAGCAGCCAACCCCGGGATATCTCCTACGAGCAGTACTTC. Translation: CASSQPRDISYEQYF. The V call is TRBV4-1, the J call TRBJ2-7, with a tentative D call TRBD2 (5 bases). The V and J ends lost 2 bases and 0 bases respectively, with 11 bases between them. This CDR3 contains 15 residues. The germline CDR1 and CDR2 sequences are MGHRA and YSYEKL.

This clonotype was counted ten times or more. The gene calls are TRBV10-3 and TRBJ1-5; tentatively, D is TRBD1 (5 bases). The CDR3 is 14 residues long. Germline CDR1 ENHRY, CDR2 SYGVKD. The V end lost 0 bases, the J end lost 6 bases, and 9 bases lay between the germline ends. The CDR3 region has the DNA TGTGCCATCAGTGAGTCGATGCAGGGTCAGCCCCAGCATTTT. Its translation is CAISESMQGQPQHF.

This clonotype was counted many times. The rearrangement joins TRBV5-1 to TRBJ1-5, with D perhaps matching TRBD1 (5 bases). Germline CDR1 and CDR2: SGHRS and YFSETQ. The CDR3 totals 14 residues. V was shortened by 4 bases and J by 10 bases, with 18 bases between the two germline ends. Written as DNA, the CDR3 is TGCGCCAGCAGCCCGGGACGGCCTGGTCAACCCCAGCATTTT. The encoded protein is CASSPGRPGQPQHF. Variable domain in full (rest from reference TRBV5-1 and TRBJ1-5): KAGVTQTPRYLIKTRGQQVTLSCSPISGHRSVSWYQQTPGQGLQFLFEYFSETQRNKGNFPGRFSGRQFSNSRSEMNVSTLELGDSALYLCASSPGRPGQPQHFGDGTRLSIL.

The V call is TRBV15, the J call TRBJ2-5; perhaps TRBD2 as D (5 bases). The CDR3 has 15 residues. Trimming removed 1 base at V and 2 bases at J, with 11 bases between. Germline V gene sequence: CDR1 LNHNV, CDR2 YYDKDF (reference sequence). The CDR3: CATSRAGKRQETQYF. The CDR3 DNA reads as TGTGCCACCAGCAGAGCGGGGAAGCGACAAGAGACCCAGTACTTC.

A few counts support this clonotype. This chain joins TRBV7-2 and TRBJ2-7; 8 bases fit TRBD2. The V gene's germline CDR1 is SGHTA and CDR2 FQGNSA. The CDR3 spans 16 residues. Trimming took 2 bases from V and 7 from J; bases not matched to a gene: 13. The CDR3 spells CASSLSSRTSPREQYF. In DNA, the CDR3 is TGTGCCAGCAGCTTATCCTCTAGGACTAGCCCCCGGGAGCAGTACTTC. The entire variable domain, with the rest obtained from reference TRBV7-2 and TRBJ2-7, is as follows: GAGVSQSPSNKVTEKGKDVELRCDPISGHTALYWYRQSLGQGLEFLIYFQGNSAPDKSGLPSDRFSAERTGGSVSTLTIQRTQQEDSAVYLCASSLSSRTSPREQYFGPGTRLTVT.

The chain combines TRBV29-1 with TRBJ2-7; 7 bases match TRBD1. CDR1 and CDR2 from the germline V gene are SQVTM and ANQGSEA. The CDR3 contains 11 residues. V gave up 8 bases and J gave up 5 bases; unmatched junction bases: 6. The CDR3 protein is CSYYTGDEQYF. In DNA form, the CDR3 reads TGCAGCTACTACACAGGGGACGAGCAGTACTTC.

This clonotype was counted a few times. The rearrangement links TRBV7-2 to TRBJ1-3, with D possibly matching TRBD1 (5 bases). The germline V gene has CDR1 SGHTA and CDR2 FQGNSA. This CDR3 region has 16 residues. Trimming left V 5 bases short and J 4 bases short, with 18 bases between. The CDR3 DNA is TGTGCCAGCAGCCCCCACCCTCAGGGACGGGGAAACACCATATATTTT. Its translation: CASSPHPQGRGNTIYF.

V gene TRBV7-9 combines with J gene TRBJ2-1; no definite D call. The V gene lost 5 bases and the J gene lost 13 bases, with 21 bases spanning the gap. Per the germline V gene, CDR1 is SEHNR and CDR2 is FQNEAQ (reference sequence). The CDR3 spans 14 residues. CDR3 protein: CASSPPTKAPGQFF. The CDR3 DNA is TGTGCCAGCAGCCCCCCGACCAAAGCCCCCGGACAGTTCTTC.

V usage is TRBV7-9 and J usage is TRBJ2-2, with no clear D. V lost 5 bases and J lost 1, with 14 bases in between. The germline V gene has CDR1 SEHNR and CDR2 FQNEAQ (reference sequence). The CDR3 covers 16 residues. The CDR3 protein is CASSPLNGLNTGELFF. CDR3 nucleotide sequence: TGTGCCAGCAGCCCCCTAAACGGGTTGAACACCGGGGAGCTGTTTTTT.

Note on this clonotype: Relative to the germline gene, one junction end is altered; a read error may explain this. The chain recombines TRBV11-2 with TRBJ1-2, with D tentatively TRBD1 (5 bases). CDR3 length: 14 amino acids. Per the germline V gene, CDR1 is SGHAT and CDR2 is FQNNGV. CDR3 region: CASSLDGRDRGCTF. The CDR3 DNA sequence: TGTGCCAGCAGCTTAGACGGCAGGGATCGCGGCTGCACCTTC.

This clonotype was detected a few times. This chain links TRBV27 with TRBJ2-7; D not certain. Trimming removed 4 bases at V and 3 bases at J, with 10 bases between. This CDR3 contains 13 residues. Germline loops: CDR1 MNHEY, CDR2 SMNVEV (reference sequence). CDR3 DNA sequence: TGTGCCAGCAGTTACTCTAACCGCTACGAGCAGTACTTC. Protein: CASSYSNRYEQYF.

The rearrangement links TRBV18 to TRBJ1-1; D is unclear. This CDR3 comprises 13 residues. The ends were cut back, 5 bases at V and 1 base at J, with 8 bases in the middle. Germline CDR1 reads KGHSH; CDR2 reads LQKENI. The CDR3 spells CASSTDGNTEAFF. The CDR3 DNA is TGTGCCAGCTCAACGGACGGGAACACTGAAGCTTTCTTT.

The V call is TRBV9, the J call TRBJ1-4; D remains ambiguous. Trimming pared 4 bases from V and 7 bases from J, leaving 20 bases between. The CDR3 loop spans 16 amino acids. The germline CDR1 and CDR2 sequences are SGDLS and YYNGEE. In DNA form, the CDR3 reads TGTGCCAGCAGCCTCCAACCCAGCGGCTCGGGTGAAAAACTGTTTTTT. Translation: CASSLQPSGSGEKLFF.

In regard to this clonotype: One junction end does not reproduce the germline sequence, and a read error may be involved. The chain joins TRBV24-1 to TRBJ2-5; a possible D gene is TRBD2 (7 bases). Germline CDR1 KGHDR, CDR2 SFDVKD. This CDR3 spans 13 amino acids. CDR3 protein: CATGGRGEETLYF. Written as DNA, the CDR3 is TGTGCCACCGGGGGGAGGGGGGAAGAGACCCTGTACTTC.

The rearrangement links TRBV4-2 to TRBJ2-7; weak D call: TRBD1 (6 bases). The CDR3 extends over 21 amino acids. Between the trimmed V and J ends, which lost 2 bases and 0 bases, there was a span of 29 bases. CDR1 and CDR2 (germline): LGHNA, YNFKEQ. CDR3 sequence: CASSQRTAGQPRGKISYEQYF. Written as DNA, the CDR3 is TGTGCCAGCAGCCAACGAACCGCTGGACAGCCTAGGGGGAAAATCTCCTACGAGCAGTACTTC.

The chain couples TRBV10-3 to TRBJ1-3, with 7 bases fitting TRBD1. The junction had 8 bases not matched to a gene; V was cut back by 8 bases and J by 4 bases. CDR1 and CDR2 (germline): ENHRY, SYGVKD. This CDR3 has 14 amino acids. As DNA, the CDR3 is TGTGCCATCGGAAAGGGGGCTGCAGGAAACACCATATATTTT. Its protein product is CAIGKGAAGNTIYF.

Many counts were recorded for this clonotype. The chain is built from TRBV4-3 and TRBJ1-5; no clear D. The CDR3 runs 14 residues. Trimming took off 0 bases at V and 8 bases at J, with 11 bases between the two ends. Germline V gene sequence: CDR1 LGHNA, CDR2 YSLEER. CDR3 in DNA: TGCGCCAGCAGCCAAGATCTGAGGCTAGAGCCCCAGCATTTT. This translates into CASSQDLRLEPQHF.

This clonotype was observed at least ten times. This chain uses TRBV10-3 with TRBJ2-5; D not resolved. This CDR3 is built from 13 residues. CDR1 is ENHRY, CDR2 SYGVKD, per germline. Trimming took off 4 bases at V and 1 base at J, with 7 bases between the two ends. The CDR3, as DNA: TGTGCCATCAGTGTCTTGGCCCAAGAGACCCAGTACTTC. Amino acid sequence: CAISVLAQETQYF.

This clonotype was recorded only once. The V call is TRBV24-1, the J call TRBJ1-1, with D possibly being TRBD1 (5 bases). The V end lost 6 bases, the J end lost 1 base, and 8 bases lay between the germline ends. Germline CDR1 KGHDR, CDR2 SFDVKD. The CDR3 sequence is 13 residues long. CDR3 in DNA: TGTGCCACCAGTCGGGGGACGAACACTGAAGCTTTCTTT. This encodes CATSRGTNTEAFF.

In DNA form, the CDR3 reads TGTGCCAGCAGCCCTGGGGGGGCAAATTCACCCCTCCACTTT. As protein: CASSPGGANSPLHF. The V gene is TRBV7-6, the J gene TRBJ1-6; possibly TRBD1 for D (6 bases). CDR1 and CDR2 from the germline V gene are SGHVS and FNYEAQ. CDR3 length: 14 residues. Trimming took 5 bases from V and 7 from J, leaving 12 bases between them.

This clonotype was detected many times. This chain connects TRBV6-4 to TRBJ2-1; weak D call: TRBD2 (6 bases). The CDR3 has 19 amino acids. Trimming took 0 bases from V and 0 from J, leaving 18 bases between them. Germline loops: CDR1 MRHNA, CDR2 SNTAGT. The DNA of the CDR3 is TGTGCCAGCAGTGACTCGAAGTTTTTTGGGGGGAACTCCTACAATGAGCAGTTCTTC. Residues: CASSDSKFFGGNSYNEQFF.

Ten or more counts support this clonotype. The chain combines TRBV7-3 with TRBJ2-1; 8 bases are shared with TRBD2. Germline-derived CDR1 and CDR2 are SGHTA and FQGTGA. The V and J ends lost 0 bases and 3 bases, in that order; junction bases with no gene match: 10. This CDR3 is 18 amino acids long. The CDR3 reads CASSLTGTGGPLYNEQFF. CDR3 nucleotide sequence: TGTGCCAGCAGCTTAACGGGAACGGGGGGGCCCCTCTACAATGAGCAGTTCTTC.

This clonotype has ten or more counts. The rearrangement joins TRBV29-1 to TRBJ2-5, with 9 bases that match TRBD1. This CDR3 contains 13 residues. Germline assignment: CDR1 SQVTM and CDR2 ANQGSEA. The ends lost 4 bases at V and 4 bases at J; junction bases unmatched: 4. The CDR3 loop reads CSVAGQGVETQYF. As DNA, the CDR3 is TGCAGCGTTGCGGGACAGGGTGTAGAGACCCAGTACTTC. The entire variable domain, with the rest obtained from reference TRBV29-1 and TRBJ2-5, is as follows: SAVISQKPSRDICQRGTSLTIQCQVDSQVTMMFWYRQQPGQSLTLIATANQGSEATYESGFVIDKFPISRPNLTFSTLTVSNMSPEDSSIYLCSVAGQGVETQYFGPGTRLLVL.

The CDR3, as DNA: TGTGCCTGGGGCATACAGGGGGCTGGAAACACCATATATTTT. The encoded protein is CAWGIQGAGNTIYF. The chain carries TRBV30 and TRBJ1-3; 8 nucleotides agree with TRBD1. The CDR3 runs to 14 residues. Trimming removed 5 bases from V and 2 bases from J; junction bases left unmatched: 5. Germline-derived CDR1 and CDR2 are GTSNPN and SVGIG (reference sequence).

This clonotype was observed many times. The V gene is TRBV2, the J gene TRBJ2-3, with 9 bases fitting TRBD2. Germline CDR1 is SNHLY and CDR2 is FYNNEI. The CDR3 sequence is 15 residues long. After removal of 7 bases from V and 6 bases from J, the junction contained 11 bases not matched to a gene. CDR3 DNA: TGTGCCAGCACTCGGGGAAGCGGGGGGAGGGATACGCAGTATTTT. Encoded protein: CASTRGSGGRDTQYF.

At least ten counts were recorded for this clonotype. The chain joins TRBV4-3 to TRBJ1-1; no definite D call. V was cut by 0 bases and J by 4 bases, with 12 bases left in between. The CDR3 is 15 amino acids. CDR1 and CDR2 from the germline V gene are LGHNA and YSLEER. CDR3 residues: CASSQDPAGGTEAFF. In nucleotides, the CDR3 is TGCGCCAGCAGCCAAGATCCGGCAGGCGGCACTGAAGCTTTCTTT.

The V gene is TRBV30, the J gene TRBJ1-2; D not resolved. Germline V gene sequence: CDR1 GTSNPN, CDR2 SVGIG (reference sequence). This CDR3 comprises 13 residues. Trimming left V 4 bases short and J 3 bases short, with 12 bases between. DNA for the CDR3: TGTGCCTGGACTAGTGGCAGCTACTATGGCTACACCTTC. Translated, it gives CAWTSGSYYGYTF.

This clonotype was detected many times. The chain joins TRBV20-1 to TRBJ2-5; 7 positions agree with TRBD2. CDR1 is DFQATT and CDR2 is SNEGSKA in the germline V gene (reference sequence). The V and J ends lost 2 bases and 5 bases, in that order; junction bases with no gene match: 5. The CDR3 loop spans 13 amino acids. The CDR3 sequence is CSARSRGGETQYF. CDR3 coding DNA: TGCAGTGCTAGATCCCGGGGAGGGGAGACCCAGTACTTC.